Following are 13 T cell receptor beta chains from one sample sequenced in a study of patients and donors after allogeneic stem cell transplantation. TCRdb passed the RT-PCR reads through MiXCR, listing each CDR3 protein once. Among over 400,000 distinct CDR3 sequences listed, about a sixth were seen once. Sequenced: blood, either unsorted or a sorted T cell fraction (not recorded which). These receptors were obtained from a human donor who was either an allogeneic HSCT recipient or a stem cell or donor lymphocyte infusion donor (not recorded which). It is not recorded whose cells these are; they may come from a transplant donor.

In regard to this clonotype: A much larger clonotype is one base distant, so this may be a read error. This chain connects TRBV6-5 to TRBJ2-5, with D possibly matching TRBD2 (7 bases). The CDR3 consists of 14 residues. Germline V gives CDR1 MNHEY, CDR2 SVGAGI. The CDR3 here is CTSSYGGGGLAQYF. The CDR3 DNA is TGTACCAGCAGTTATGGGGGGGGCGGCTTAGCCCAGTACTTC.

The rearrangement uses TRBV5-1 and TRBJ1-2, with TRBD1 as a possible D gene (6 bases). The CDR3 spans 13 residues. The germline V gene encodes CDR1 SGHRS and CDR2 YFSETQ. The ends were cut back, 0 bases at V and 5 bases at J, with 8 bases in the middle. CDR3 sequence reads: CASSLEGVYGYTF. The CDR3 region has the DNA TGCGCCAGCAGCTTGGAGGGGGTATATGGCTACACCTTC.

In its sample, this clonotype was seen many times. The chain employs TRBV29-1 and TRBJ2-3; D might be TRBD2 (6 bases). Germline lookup yields CDR1 SQVTM and CDR2 ANQGSEA. Trimming left V 4 bases short and J 5 bases short, with 10 bases between. The CDR3 runs 12 residues. The CDR3 DNA is TGCAGCGTTGGGCCCGGGAGAGATACGCAGTATTTT. Its translation is CSVGPGRDTQYF.

J is TRBJ2-3 and V is TRBV15, with D possibly matching TRBD1 (6 bases). Germline V gives CDR1 LNHNV, CDR2 YYDKDF (reference sequence). The length of the CDR3 is 16 residues. Trimming removed 0 bases from V and 2 bases from J, with 12 bases in between. CDR3 nucleotides: TGTGCCACCAGCAGAGATCGGGACACATACACAGATACGCAGTATTTT. It encodes CATSRDRDTYTDTQYF.

The rearrangement uses TRBV7-2 and TRBJ2-3; no firm D call. Germline V gene lookup returns CDR1 SGHTA and CDR2 FQGNSA. This CDR3 is 13 amino acids long. V lost 4 bases and J 7 bases, leaving 12 bases between the germline ends. CDR3 protein: CASSSPFGHTQYF. The CDR3 region has the DNA TGTGCCAGCAGCTCTCCCTTTGGACATACGCAGTATTTT. The full variable domain, with the rest looked up from reference TRBV7-2 and TRBJ2-3, is GAGVSQSPSNKVTEKGKDVELRCDPISGHTALYWYRQSLGQGLEFLIYFQGNSAPDKSGLPSDRFSAERTGGSVSTLTIQRTQQEDSAVYLCASSSPFGHTQYFGPGTRLTVL.

For this clonotype: The junction departs from the called germline gene at one end, perhaps through a read error. This rearrangement joins TRBV5-1 to TRBJ2-7; D gene unclear. Germline V gene lookup returns CDR1 SGHRS and CDR2 YFSETQ. The CDR3 extends over 18 amino acids. The CDR3 spells CASSLGMSGIASSHEQYF. The CDR3 nucleotides read TGCGCCAGCAGCTTGGGTATGTCTGGGATCGCCTCCTCCCACGAGCAGTACTTC.

The CDR3 protein is CASTKQGSETQYF. CDR3 DNA sequence: TGTGCCAGCACCAAACAGGGTTCGGAGACCCAGTACTTC. This rearrangement joins TRBV7-6 to TRBJ2-5; D might be TRBD1 (6 bases). CDR3 size: 13 residues. Germline assignment: CDR1 SGHVS and CDR2 FNYEAQ. V gave up 7 bases and J gave up 5 bases, with 14 bases separating them.

The gene calls are TRBV11-1 and TRBJ2-6; 9 nucleotides align to TRBD1. The CDR3 loop spans 18 amino acids. V gave up 4 bases and J gave up 4 bases; unmatched junction bases: 11. The germline gives CDR1 SGHAT, CDR2 FQDESV (reference sequence). The CDR3 region is CASSSNPGQGDGANVLTF. In DNA, the CDR3 is TGTGCCAGCAGCTCAAATCCGGGACAGGGCGACGGGGCCAACGTCCTGACTTTC.

The sample holds a few counts of this clonotype. This rearrangement joins TRBV20-1 to TRBJ1-5, with TRBD1 as a possible D gene (5 bases). This CDR3 has 15 residues. V lost 5 bases, J lost 0 bases, and 14 bases lay in between. Germline CDR1 and CDR2: DFQATT and SNEGSKA (reference sequence). The CDR3 is CSAGSQGSSNQPQHF. Here the CDR3 DNA reads TGCAGTGCTGGGAGCCAGGGTTCTAGCAATCAGCCCCAGCATTTT.

The chain recombines TRBV4-1 with TRBJ2-3, with 10 bases aligning to TRBD2. Germline trimming cut 0 bases from V and 6 bases from J; bases unmatched to any gene: 6. CDR1 and CDR2 (germline): MGHRA, YSYEKL. The CDR3 covers 16 residues. The CDR3 DNA follows: TGCGCCAGCAGCCAAGATAGGGCTAGCGGGAGTGATACGCAGTATTTT. This gives the protein CASSQDRASGSDTQYF.

A note on this clonotype: A read error may explain this, as a much larger clone is one base away. The chain uses TRBV2 and TRBJ2-2; 7 bases are a match to TRBD1. The ends lost 3 bases at V and 3 bases at J; junction bases unmatched: 1. Germline CDR1 SNHLY, CDR2 FYNNEI. The CDR3 has 14 residues. CDR3 DNA sequence: TGTGCCAGCAGTGACGACAGGGACACCGGGGAGCTGTTTTTT. The encoded protein is CASSDDRDTGELFF.

This clonotype was found many times. The gene calls are TRBV7-2 and TRBJ2-3; 13 bases match TRBD2. Germline values: CDR1 SGHTA, CDR2 FQGNSA. CDR3 length equals 15 residues. The junction had 2 bases not matched to a gene; V was cut back by 4 bases and J by 4 bases. This chain's CDR3 is CASSWTSGGADTQYF. CDR3 in DNA: TGTGCCAGCAGCTGGACTAGCGGGGGTGCAGATACGCAGTATTTT.

The sample holds many counts of this clonotype. The chain is built from TRBV5-1 and TRBJ1-1; 10 nucleotides line up with TRBD1. The J segment lost 6 bases and the V segment lost 7 bases, leaving 6 bases of the junction unmatched. The germline V gene encodes CDR1 SGHRS and CDR2 YFSETQ. This CDR3 has 13 residues. The CDR3 sequence: CASGTGESPEAFF. CDR3 bases: TGCGCCAGCGGGACAGGGGAGAGTCCTGAAGCTTTCTTT.